This T cell receptor (beta chain) derives from a study of shared clonotypes between healthy human individuals. The CDR3 totals 14 residues. Trimming removed 0 bases from V and 0 bases from J, with 5 bases in between. CDR1 and CDR2 (germline): SGHKS, YYEKEE (reference sequence). In the original processing: From ImmunoSEQ came sequences covering only the junction and carrying no quality scores, so filtering differed. The table came from immunoSEQ multiplex PCR; TCRdb's copy has only in-frame clones and leaves some out. Clone size and V and J calls were adopted from that table, with D and trimming inferred from the DNA. The sample holds just over 2,000,000 clones, roughly 94% seen once. The naive CD8 fraction comprised CD45RO-negative cells positively selected for CCR7 and excluded terminally differentiated effector memory CD45RA+ cells.

The origin of this receptor is a man younger than 30 in good health. V is TRBV5-5 and J is TRBJ2-3; D ambiguous. The specimen sequenced was naive CD8+ T cells sorted from blood. The chain's CDR3 is CASSLVESTDTQYF. The CDR3 DNA reads as TGTGCCAGCAGCTTGGTCGAGAGCACAGATACGCAGTATTTT.